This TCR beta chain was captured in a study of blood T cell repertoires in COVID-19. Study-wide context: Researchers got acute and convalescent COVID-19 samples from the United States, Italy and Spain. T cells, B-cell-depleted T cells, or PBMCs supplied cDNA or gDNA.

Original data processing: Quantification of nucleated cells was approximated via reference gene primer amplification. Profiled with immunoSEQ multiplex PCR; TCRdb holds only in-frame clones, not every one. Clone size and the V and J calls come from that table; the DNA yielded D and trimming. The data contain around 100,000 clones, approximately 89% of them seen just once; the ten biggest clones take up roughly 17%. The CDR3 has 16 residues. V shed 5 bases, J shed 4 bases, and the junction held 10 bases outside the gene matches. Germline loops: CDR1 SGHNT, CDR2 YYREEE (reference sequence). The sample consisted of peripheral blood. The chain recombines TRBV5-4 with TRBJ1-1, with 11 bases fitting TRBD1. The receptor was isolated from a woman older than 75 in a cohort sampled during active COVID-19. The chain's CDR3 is CASRTGQGAQSTEAFF. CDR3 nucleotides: TGTGCCAGCAGGACTGGACAGGGGGCGCAGAGCACTGAAGCTTTCTTT.